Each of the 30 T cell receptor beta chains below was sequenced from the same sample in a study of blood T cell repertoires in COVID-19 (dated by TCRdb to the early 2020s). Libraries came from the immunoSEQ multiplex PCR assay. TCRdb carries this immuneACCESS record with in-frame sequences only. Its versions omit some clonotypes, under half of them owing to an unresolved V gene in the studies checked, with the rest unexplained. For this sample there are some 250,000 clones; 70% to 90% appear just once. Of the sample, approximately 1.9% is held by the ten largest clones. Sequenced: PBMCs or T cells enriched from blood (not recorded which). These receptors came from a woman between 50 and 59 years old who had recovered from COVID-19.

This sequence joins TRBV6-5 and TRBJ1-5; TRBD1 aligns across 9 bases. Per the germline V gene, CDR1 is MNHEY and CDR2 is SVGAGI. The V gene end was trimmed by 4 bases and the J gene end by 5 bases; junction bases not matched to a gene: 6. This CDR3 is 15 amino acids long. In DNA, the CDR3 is TGTGCCAGCAGTTCCCGAAGACAGGGGGATCAGCCCCAGCATTTT. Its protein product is CASSSRRQGDQPQHF.

This CDR3 is CASSAFPGTGTIYEQYF. The CDR3 nucleotides are TGTGCCAGCAGTGCCTTTCCCGGGACAGGGACCATCTACGAGCAGTACTTC. The chain couples TRBV6-1 to TRBJ2-7; 9 positions agree with TRBD1. J was trimmed by 3 bases and V by 4 bases; bases with no gene match: 13. The CDR3 covers 17 residues. The germline gives CDR1 MNHNS, CDR2 SASEGT.

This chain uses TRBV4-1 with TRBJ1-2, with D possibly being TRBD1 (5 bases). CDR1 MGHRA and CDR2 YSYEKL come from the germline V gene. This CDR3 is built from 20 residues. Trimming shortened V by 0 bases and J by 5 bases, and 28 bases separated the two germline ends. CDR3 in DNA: TGCGCCAGCAGCCAAGACCTTTCCCCCAGTTCTCTAGGGGCGCGGTATGGCTACACCTTC. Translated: CASSQDLSPSSLGARYGYTF.

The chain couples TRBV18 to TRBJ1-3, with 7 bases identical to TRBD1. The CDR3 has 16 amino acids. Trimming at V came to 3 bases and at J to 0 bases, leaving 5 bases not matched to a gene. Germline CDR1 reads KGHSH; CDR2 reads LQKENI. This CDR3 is CASSPRTGLSGNTIYF. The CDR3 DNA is TGTGCCAGCTCACCCAGGACAGGCCTCTCTGGAAACACCATATATTTT.

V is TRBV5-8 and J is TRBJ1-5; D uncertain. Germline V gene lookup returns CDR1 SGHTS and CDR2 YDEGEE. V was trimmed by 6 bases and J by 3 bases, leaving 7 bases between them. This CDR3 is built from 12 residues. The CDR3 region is CASTRYNQPQHF. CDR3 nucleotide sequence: TGTGCCAGCACTCGGTACAATCAGCCCCAGCATTTT. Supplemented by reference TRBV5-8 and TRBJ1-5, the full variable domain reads EAGVTQSPTHLIKTRGQQATLRCSPISGHTSVYWYQQALGLGLQFLLWYDEGEERNRGNFPPRFSGRQFPNYSSELNVNALELEDSALYLCASTRYNQPQHFGDGTRLSIL.

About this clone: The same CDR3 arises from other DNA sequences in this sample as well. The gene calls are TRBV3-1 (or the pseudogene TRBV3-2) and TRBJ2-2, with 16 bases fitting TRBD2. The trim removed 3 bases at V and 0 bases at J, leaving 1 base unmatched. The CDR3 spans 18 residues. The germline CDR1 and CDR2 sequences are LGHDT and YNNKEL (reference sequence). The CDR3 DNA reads TGTGCCAGCAGCCAGGGGACTAGCGGGAGGGCGAACACCGGGGAGCTGTTTTTT. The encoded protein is CASSQGTSGRANTGELFF.

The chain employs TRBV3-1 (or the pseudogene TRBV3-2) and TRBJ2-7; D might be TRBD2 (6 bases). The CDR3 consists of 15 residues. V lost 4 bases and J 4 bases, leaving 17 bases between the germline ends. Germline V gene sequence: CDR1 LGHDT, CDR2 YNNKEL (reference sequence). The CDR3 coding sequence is TGTGCCAGCAGCCCGACCCAGGGACTCTCATACGAGCAGTACTTC. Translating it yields CASSPTQGLSYEQYF.

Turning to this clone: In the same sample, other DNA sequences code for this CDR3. This chain's CDR3 is CASSPGLAYNEQFF. CDR3 coding DNA: TGCGCCAGCAGCCCGGGACTAGCCTACAATGAGCAGTTCTTC. The rearrangement links TRBV5-1 to TRBJ2-1; 8 bases map to TRBD2. CDR1 is SGHRS and CDR2 is YFSETQ in the germline V gene. CDR3 length: 14 residues. V was pared by 4 bases and J by 2 bases, with 2 bases of the junction left unmatched.

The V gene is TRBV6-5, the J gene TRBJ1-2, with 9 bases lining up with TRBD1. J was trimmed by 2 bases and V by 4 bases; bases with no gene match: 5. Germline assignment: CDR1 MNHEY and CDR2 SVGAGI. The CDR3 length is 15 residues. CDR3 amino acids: CASSFFDRGNYGYTF. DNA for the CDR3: TGTGCCAGCAGTTTCTTTGACAGGGGGAACTATGGCTACACCTTC.

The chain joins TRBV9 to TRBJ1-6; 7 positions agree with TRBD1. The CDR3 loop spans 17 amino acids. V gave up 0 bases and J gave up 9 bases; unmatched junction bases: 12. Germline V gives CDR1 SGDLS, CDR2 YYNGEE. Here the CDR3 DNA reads TGTGCCAGCAGCGTAGACGGGACAGTTTCTCCTTTTTCACCCCTCCACTTT. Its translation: CASSVDGTVSPFSPLHF.

CDR3 DNA sequence: TGTGCCAGCAGCCCCACTAGCGGGAGATTTAGGGGTAATTCAGATACGCAGTATTTT. It yields the protein CASSPTSGRFRGNSDTQYF. The chain recombines TRBV5-4 with TRBJ2-3; TRBD2 agrees at 11 bases. J gave up 4 bases and V 4 bases, and 17 bases lay outside the gene matches. There are 19 residues in the CDR3. Germline CDR1 SGHNT, CDR2 YYREEE (reference sequence). The full variable domain, rest sourced from reference TRBV5-4 and TRBJ2-3, is ETGVTQSPTHLIKTRGQQVTLRCSSQSGHNTVSWYQQALGQGPQFIFQYYREEENGRGNFPPRFSGLQFPNYSSELNVNALELDDSALYLCASSPTSGRFRGNSDTQYFGPGTRLTVL.

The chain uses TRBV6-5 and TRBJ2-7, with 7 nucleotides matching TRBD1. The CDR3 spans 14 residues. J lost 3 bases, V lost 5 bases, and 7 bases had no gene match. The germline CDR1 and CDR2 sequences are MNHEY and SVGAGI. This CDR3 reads CASSHGAGGYEQYF. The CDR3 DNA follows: TGTGCCAGCAGTCACGGGGCAGGGGGCTACGAGCAGTACTTC.

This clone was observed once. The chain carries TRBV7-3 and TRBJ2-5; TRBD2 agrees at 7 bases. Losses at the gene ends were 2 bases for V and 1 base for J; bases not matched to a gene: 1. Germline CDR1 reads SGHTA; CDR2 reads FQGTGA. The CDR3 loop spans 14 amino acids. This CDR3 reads CASSLAGAQETQYF. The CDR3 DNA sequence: TGTGCCAGCAGCTTAGCGGGAGCCCAAGAGACCCAGTACTTC.

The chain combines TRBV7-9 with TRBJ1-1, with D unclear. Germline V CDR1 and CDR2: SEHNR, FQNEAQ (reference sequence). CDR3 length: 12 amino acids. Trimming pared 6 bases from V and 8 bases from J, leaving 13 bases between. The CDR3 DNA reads TGTGCCAGCAGTCGCCTGGAGGGAGAAGCTTTCTTT. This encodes CASSRLEGEAFF.

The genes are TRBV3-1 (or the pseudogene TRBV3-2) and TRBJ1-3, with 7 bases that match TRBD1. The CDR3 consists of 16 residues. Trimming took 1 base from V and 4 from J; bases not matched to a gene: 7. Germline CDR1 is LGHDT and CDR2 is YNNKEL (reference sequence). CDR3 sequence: CASSQVGQPGGNTIYF. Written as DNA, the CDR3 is TGTGCCAGCAGCCAAGTGGGACAGCCCGGAGGAAACACCATATATTTT.

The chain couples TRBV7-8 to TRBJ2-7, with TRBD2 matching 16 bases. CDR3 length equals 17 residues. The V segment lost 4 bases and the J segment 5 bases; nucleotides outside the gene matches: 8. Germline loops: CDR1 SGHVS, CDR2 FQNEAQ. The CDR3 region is CASSWGLAGGPMNEQYF. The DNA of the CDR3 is TGTGCCAGCAGCTGGGGACTAGCGGGAGGGCCGATGAACGAGCAGTACTTC.

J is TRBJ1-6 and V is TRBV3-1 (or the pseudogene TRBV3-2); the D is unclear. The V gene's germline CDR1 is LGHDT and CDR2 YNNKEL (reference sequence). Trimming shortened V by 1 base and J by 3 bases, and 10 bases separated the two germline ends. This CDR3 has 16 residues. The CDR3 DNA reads TGTGCCAGCAGCCAAGGTCTCCCCTACTATAATTCACCCCTCCACTTT. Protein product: CASSQGLPYYNSPLHF.

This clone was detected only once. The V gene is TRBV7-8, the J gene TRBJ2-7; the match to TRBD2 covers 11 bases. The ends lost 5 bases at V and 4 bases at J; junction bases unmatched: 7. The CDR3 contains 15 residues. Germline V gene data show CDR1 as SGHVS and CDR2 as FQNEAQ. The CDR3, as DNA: TGTGCCAGCAGCCGTTCCGGGACTAGCGGTTACGAGCAGTACTTC. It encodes CASSRSGTSGYEQYF.

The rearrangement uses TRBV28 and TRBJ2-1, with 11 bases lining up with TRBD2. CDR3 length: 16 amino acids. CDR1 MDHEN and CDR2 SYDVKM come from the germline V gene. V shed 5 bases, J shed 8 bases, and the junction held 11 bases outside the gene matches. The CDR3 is CASSPLAGGSRDEQFF. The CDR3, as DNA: TGTGCCAGCAGTCCCTTAGCGGGAGGGTCCAGGGATGAGCAGTTCTTC.

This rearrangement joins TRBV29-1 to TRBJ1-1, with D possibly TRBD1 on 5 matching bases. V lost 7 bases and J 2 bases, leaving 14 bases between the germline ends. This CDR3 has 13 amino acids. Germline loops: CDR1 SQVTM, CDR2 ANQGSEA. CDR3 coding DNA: TGCAGCGCTGCGGCAGGGACTAACACTGAAGCTTTCTTT. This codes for CSAAAGTNTEAFF.

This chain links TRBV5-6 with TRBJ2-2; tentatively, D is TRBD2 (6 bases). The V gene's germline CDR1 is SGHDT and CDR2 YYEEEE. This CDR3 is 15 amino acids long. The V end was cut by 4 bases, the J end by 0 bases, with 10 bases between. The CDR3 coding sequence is TGTGCCAGCAGCCCGGGACTTACGAACACCGGGGAGCTGTTTTTT. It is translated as CASSPGLTNTGELFF.

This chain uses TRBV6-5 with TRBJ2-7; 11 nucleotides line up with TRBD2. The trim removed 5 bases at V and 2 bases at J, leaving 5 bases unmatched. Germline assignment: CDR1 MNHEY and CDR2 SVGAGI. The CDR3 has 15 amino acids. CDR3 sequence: CASSHGTSGPYEQYF. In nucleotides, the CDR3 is TGTGCCAGCAGTCACGGGACTAGCGGTCCCTACGAGCAGTACTTC.

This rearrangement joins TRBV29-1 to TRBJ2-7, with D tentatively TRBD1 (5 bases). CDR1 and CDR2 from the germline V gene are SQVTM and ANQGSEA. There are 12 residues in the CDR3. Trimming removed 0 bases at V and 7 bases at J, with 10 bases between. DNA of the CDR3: TGCAGCGTTGAAGATCTAGGGGTGGAGCAGTACTTC. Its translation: CSVEDLGVEQYF.

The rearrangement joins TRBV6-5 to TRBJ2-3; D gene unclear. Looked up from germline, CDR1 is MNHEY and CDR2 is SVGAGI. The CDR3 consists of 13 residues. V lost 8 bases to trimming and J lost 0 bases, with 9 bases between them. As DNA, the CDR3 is TGTGCCAGCCTTGCGAGTAGCACAGATACGCAGTATTTT. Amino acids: CASLASSTDTQYF.

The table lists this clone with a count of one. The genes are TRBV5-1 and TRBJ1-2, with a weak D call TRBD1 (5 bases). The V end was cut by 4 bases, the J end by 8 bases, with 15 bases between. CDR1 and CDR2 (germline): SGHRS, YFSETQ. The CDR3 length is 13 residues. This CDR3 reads CASSPGPPRGYTF. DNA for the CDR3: TGCGCCAGCAGCCCAGGGCCTCCGAGAGGCTACACCTTC.

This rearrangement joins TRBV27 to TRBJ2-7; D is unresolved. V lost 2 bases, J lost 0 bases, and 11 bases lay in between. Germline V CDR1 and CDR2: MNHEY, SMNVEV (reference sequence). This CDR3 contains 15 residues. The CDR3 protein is CASSLNRVRSYEQYF. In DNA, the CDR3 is TGTGCCAGCAGTTTAAACCGGGTCCGCTCCTACGAGCAGTACTTC.

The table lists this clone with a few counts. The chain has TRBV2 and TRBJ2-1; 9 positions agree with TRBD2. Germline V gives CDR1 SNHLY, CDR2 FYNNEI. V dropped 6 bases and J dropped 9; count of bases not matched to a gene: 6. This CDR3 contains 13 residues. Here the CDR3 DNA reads TGTGCCAGCAGACCGGGACTAGCTGTTGAGCAGTTCTTC. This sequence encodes CASRPGLAVEQFF.

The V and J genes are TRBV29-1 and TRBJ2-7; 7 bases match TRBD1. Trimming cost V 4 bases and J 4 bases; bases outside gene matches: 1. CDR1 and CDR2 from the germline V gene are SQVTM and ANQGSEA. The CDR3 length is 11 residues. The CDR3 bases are TGCAGCGTTGGGGACAGTTACGAGCAGTACTTC. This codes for CSVGDSYEQYF.

CDR3 in amino acids: CAISESGGEQFF. CDR3 DNA: TGTGCCATCAGTGAGTCGGGGGGTGAGCAGTTCTTC. The chain recombines TRBV10-3 with TRBJ2-1, with a possible D match to TRBD2 (6 bases). The CDR3 runs 12 residues. Trimming cost V 0 bases and J 9 bases, with 6 bases left between them. CDR1 and CDR2 from the germline V gene are ENHRY and SYGVKD.

The CDR3 DNA sequence: TGCGCCAGCAGCTTAGGGACAGGCGGCTCCTCTCCGTCTAACTATGGCTACACCTTC. It translates to CASSLGTGGSSPSNYGYTF. The V call is TRBV5-1, the J call TRBJ1-2, with 8 positions matching TRBD1. After removal of 2 bases from V and 0 bases from J, the junction contained 15 bases not matched to a gene. The CDR3 is 19 amino acids. In germline, CDR1 is SGHRS, CDR2 YFSETQ.